This T cell receptor (beta chain) was found in a study of shared clonotypes between healthy human individuals. Assay: immunoSEQ multiplex PCR; the TCRdb copy retains only in-frame clones and omits some. The data show around 550,000 clones, approximately 95% seen once. The trim removed 7 bases at V and 0 bases at J, leaving 6 bases unmatched. Per the germline V gene, CDR1 is SNHLY and CDR2 is FYNNEI. CDR3 length: 16 amino acids. Naive CD8 isolation took CD45RO-negative cells positively selected for CCR7 and excluded terminally differentiated effector memory CD45RA+ cells. The sequencing input was naive CD8+ T cells sorted from blood. This clonotype was sampled from a woman aged 25-40 years in good health. This chain links TRBV2 with TRBJ2-6, with TRBD1 identical over 7 bases. The CDR3 DNA sequence: TGTGCCAGCAAGGACAGGAAATACTCTGGGGCCAACGTCCTGACTTTC. It encodes CASKDRKYSGANVLTF.